This T cell receptor beta chain derives from a study of CD4 T cells in relation to SARS-CoV-2 and coronaviruses. Study as a whole: TCR beta CDR3s were sequenced after roughly eleven-day antigen culture of PBMCs.

This table comes from immunoSEQ multiplex PCR, and its TCRdb copy is limited to in-frame clones, with some not included. The table records tens of thousands of clones, around 78% of them present only once. CD4+ T cells from unexposed donors were obtained before the COVID-19 pandemic (2011-2018). CD4+ T cells were isolated from the cells after 10 days of culture. Cells permitting, SARS-CoV-2 S/N and four cold-coronavirus spikes were tested on unexposed-donor CD4+ T cells. Cultures held under 2.5 million PBMCs per well with roughly 10 IU/ml IL-2. For this clone: Its matching antigen is unknown.

The CDR3 totals 16 residues. Overall study findings and caveats: SARS-CoV-2-driven expansion was significantly weaker in crossreactive than monoreactive clones.

This clonotype originated in a human donor in good health. Source material: CD4+ T cells from PBMCs, cultured in vitro. This sequence joins TRBV21-1 and TRBJ2-1; no DNA check was done on the table's D call, TRBD2. TRBV21-1 has pseudogene status. The CDR3: CASSKLTSGSYNEQFF. Here the CDR3 DNA reads TGTGCCAGCAGCAAGCTAACTAGCGGTTCCTACAATGAGCAGTTCTTC.